The following is a T cell receptor (beta chain) sequence with its context. Study processing details: Amplified reference gene primers provided the basis for estimating nucleated cell counts. Method: immunoSEQ multiplex PCR; TCRdb's copy keeps in-frame clones and lacks some. That table supplies the V and J calls and clone size; D and trimming were determined from the DNA. This sample has more than 95,000 clones, with about 90% found just once. Trimming left V 3 bases short and J 2 bases short, with 7 bases between. CDR3 length: 13 residues. Looked up from germline, CDR1 is SGHVS and CDR2 is FQNEAQ. The data belong to a study of blood T cell repertoires in COVID-19.

The sequencing sample was made of peripheral blood. This receptor was identified in a man between 65 and 85 years old who had recovered from COVID-19. The chain is built from TRBV7-8 and TRBJ2-5, with D possibly being TRBD1 (5 bases). The CDR3 bases are TGTGCCAGCAGCTTTGGGGCACAAGAGACCCAGTACTTC. Residues: CASSFGAQETQYF.